This record concerns one T cell receptor beta chain sequence. Its antigen is unknown. No much larger clonotype is one base removed from it; base qualities were not supplied. Other DNA sequences in the same sample also yield this CDR3. This entry is derived from a study of shared clonotypes between healthy human individuals (dated by TCRdb to about 2020). For context, the study as a whole: The cohort comprised a couple of women and a few men aged 18 to 49 years. For each donor, CD4 naive and CD4 memory were each given three plates, CD8 naive was given two plates, and CD8 memory was given one plate. To estimate repertoire size and how much clonotype sharing occurs between individuals, the study deeply sequenced the blood TCR repertoires of five healthy adults. To increase sequencing depth and limit assay-specific biases, TCR repertoire library preparation and sequencing were carried out by different laboratories using diverse techniques. Leukapheresis yielded between about 0.94 and 9.5 billion PBMCs per donor.

The donors were healthy, HIV-negative adults with no recently reported acute infections or vaccinations. Only Caucasian adults living in Nashville, Tennessee, USA were represented among the donors. Magnetic negative selection was used to enrich CD4+ T cells, after which naive cells were positively selected on CD45RA and the negative fraction became the memory subset. After blood collection by leukapheresis, PBMCs were isolated using Ficoll-Histopaque density gradient centrifugation and then cryopreserved in the vapor phase of liquid nitrogen. Purity and quantity of every magnetically sorted T cell population were checked by analytical flow cytometry. Each sorted fraction had its genomic DNA isolated and then quantified by UV absorbance on a Nanodrop 2000c. Using the deep immunoSEQ assay, multiplex PCR amplified TCR CDR3 regions from genomic DNA. Extracted genomic DNA from each cell subset was distributed evenly across all wells of several immunoSEQ 96-well plates, and each plate was treated as a replicate. For sorted subsets, each replicate PCR was loaded with roughly 190 ng genomic DNA, equivalent to some 27,000 T cell genomes. The purified libraries were quantified using a Qubit 3.0 fluorometer, sized with a Bioanalyzer 2100, and then quantified again using the KAPA Library Quantification kit. Every immunoSEQ 96-well plate was sequenced on a dedicated single-read 150-cycle Illumina NextSeq 550 flow cell. From the authors' description of their analysis: Because the immunoSEQ output held only junctional sequences and lacked quality scores, the filtering could not match the filtering applied to full-length reads. Sequences were annotated with PyIR, a Python wrapper for IgBLAST v1.9, using IMGT germline references to assign V/J genes and CDR3. Reads with weak V/J assignments (E-value above 1e-6), missing CDR3, stop codons, out-of-frame junctions, or ambiguous translated residues were removed. V3J clonotypes were defined as sequences sharing an identical inferred V gene, J gene, and CDR3 amino acid sequence. Percentage overlap between repertoires was calculated by dividing the number of shared unique clonotypes by the size of the smaller repertoire. Repertoire richness was assessed with RTK rarefaction, the Chao1 estimator, and Recon v2.1 estimates of unobserved clonotypes. OLGA was used to compute generation probabilities for all TCRbeta clonotypes that the gDNA method yielded from a few donors. This immuneACCESS table, as held by TCRdb, lists in-frame sequences with V and J called but not all clones. Of the missing ones, under half trace to an unresolved V gene in checked studies; the others have no known cause. V, J and clone size were drawn from that table, and D and trimming were deduced from the DNA. The sample records 2 million to 2.5 million clones, approximately 93% of which are singletons. The biggest ten clones account for under 0.45% of the sample.

What the research found in general, with its limitations: Incomplete sequencing was indicated by rarefaction of sorted-subset datasets, despite the large sequencing depth. Naive subsets generally had larger estimated clonotype richness than memory subsets did. Sampling was limited to blood, and TCR repertoires in tissue likely differ from TCR repertoires in blood. When four donors were compared, the shared fraction of clonotypes was about 5% for naive CD4, over 3% for naive CD8, about 2.5% for memory CD4, and 0.4% for memory CD8. Pairwise subsampling indicated that sequencing depth was expected to affect the degree of clonotype sharing among donors. Clonotypes shared by all four sorted-subset donors showed higher generation probabilities than non-shared clonotypes. Because the study included only a small number of donors, the genetic and exposure-history diversity represented was limited.

The CDR3 covers 12 residues, taking in both the cysteine and the phenylalanine. This entry keeps only the CDR3 DNA: 36 bases, framed from base 1. V is pruned by 6 bases and J by 4 bases, leaving 2 bases of the junction without a gene match. CDR1 and CDR2 are drawn from the germline V gene: MDHEN, SYDVKM. This TCR was recovered from a man between 18 and 29 years old in good health. Some clones in this sample may be carry-over from other donors' samples. The chain joins TRBV28 to TRBJ2-7; the central 8 bases match TRBD1. Sequenced sample: naive CD4+ T cells from PBMCs. According to the study, the label for this sample's cell subset or site signals: CD45RA+ positively selected. The sequence in DNA is TGTGCCAGCAGGAGACAGGGGTACGAGCAGTACTTC. It translates as CASRRQGYEQYF.